This T cell receptor beta chain is from a study of metastatic and nonmetastatic thyroid tumors. Overall study: The comparison covered peripheral blood and tumor or nodule tissue in malignant and benign thyroid patients.

Germline loops: CDR1 LGHNA, CDR2 YNFKEQ. V shed 5 bases and J 8 bases; nucleotides not matched to a gene: 16. The CDR3 spans 17 residues. In the source study's methods: The study's classifier, a distant-metastasis tool for papillary thyroid cancer, was built using CDR3 differences across clinicopathological groups. With MiXCR, TCRdb reprocessed the PCR reads. These V and J calls are TCRdb output, not the study's own analysis. The data show tens of thousands of clones, with about 13% seen just once and roughly 15% held by the top ten. Each patient came to thyroid surgery without any prior treatment (of any kind).

The chain links TRBV4-2 to TRBJ1-4; 8 nucleotides line up with TRBD1. What was sequenced was blood. This TCR came from a female donor with papillary thyroid cancer or a benign thyroid nodule (not recorded which). Some clones in this sample may be carry-over from other donors' samples. The CDR3, as DNA: TGTGCCAGCAGCACCGGGACAGGAATTTTTGATTTGGAAAAACTGTTTTTT. The encoded protein is CASSTGTGIFDLEKLFF.